The 27 T cell receptor beta chains in this list originate from one sample, sequenced in a study of T cells in Graves' hyperthyroidism and ophthalmopathy. Researchers took RNA transcripts and amplified the TCR beta CDR3 regions from them. HTBI primers were employed in a first-round RT-PCR of the TCR CDR3. TCRdb analysed the multiplex PCR reads with MiXCR anew, one entry per CDR3 protein. The profile shows about 580,000 distinct CDR3 sequences, about 14% of them singletons. Specimen: blood. These receptors all come from a young woman with Graves' hyperthyroidism that later progressed to Graves' ophthalmopathy.

This clonotype was detected only a few times. The chain recombines TRBV20-1 with TRBJ1-1; D is uncertain. The germline V gene encodes CDR1 DFQATT and CDR2 SNEGSKA (reference sequence). Trimming removed 3 bases at V and 6 bases at J, with 14 bases between. This CDR3 is built from 13 residues. In nucleotides, the CDR3 is TGCAGTGCTAGGGGTGACCGAGGGTCTGAAGCTTTCTTT. It specifies CSARGDRGSEAFF.

In DNA form, the CDR3 reads TGTGCCAGCATTCCGGACAGGTCGTTGGGGGAGCAGTACTTC. Its translation is CASIPDRSLGEQYF. The chain recombines TRBV2 with TRBJ2-7, with TRBD1 identical over 7 bases. CDR3 length: 14 amino acids. Trimming removed 7 bases from V and 7 bases from J; junction bases left unmatched: 13. The germline gives CDR1 SNHLY, CDR2 FYNNEI.

This clonotype was detected ten times or more. The chain couples TRBV27 to TRBJ1-4; D not certain. Germline assignment: CDR1 MNHEY and CDR2 SMNVEV (reference sequence). V was pared by 8 bases and J by 2 bases, with 9 bases between. The CDR3 is 13 amino acids. This CDR3 reads CASYSATNEKLFF. CDR3 coding DNA: TGTGCCAGCTATTCCGCTACTAATGAAAAACTGTTTTTT.

This clonotype showed up just a few times. The J gene is TRBJ2-5, the V gene TRBV9; D is ambiguous. The V end was cut by 0 bases, the J end by 5 bases, with 11 bases between. Germline CDR1 reads SGDLS; CDR2 reads YYNGEE. This CDR3 spans 14 amino acids. For the CDR3, the DNA is TGTGCCAGCAGCGTAGATACTAAAGGGGAGACCCAGTACTTC. Amino acids: CASSVDTKGETQYF.

This clonotype was counted many times. The chain carries TRBV20-1 and TRBJ1-1; D gene uncertain. CDR3 length equals 14 residues. V gave up 1 base and J gave up 2 bases, with 11 bases separating them. Germline V gene data show CDR1 as DFQATT and CDR2 as SNEGSKA (reference sequence). The CDR3 sequence: CSARATTVNTEAFF. Here the CDR3 DNA reads TGCAGTGCTAGAGCCACTACAGTAAACACTGAAGCTTTCTTT.

The V call is TRBV7-3, the J call TRBJ1-3; 7 nucleotides match TRBD1. The J segment lost 2 bases and the V segment lost 8 bases, leaving 6 bases of the junction unmatched. The CDR3 covers 14 residues. Per the germline V gene, CDR1 is SGHTA and CDR2 is FQGTGA. CDR3 sequence reads: CASGEGAAGNTIYF. The CDR3 DNA reads TGTGCCAGCGGCGAGGGGGCGGCTGGAAACACCATATATTTT.

This clonotype was seen many times. V gene TRBV12-3 or TRBV12-4 combines with J gene TRBJ1-1, with a possible D match to TRBD1 (5 bases). CDR3 length equals 15 residues. Trimming removed 8 bases at V and 5 bases at J, with 21 bases between. The CDR3 region has the DNA TGTGCCAGCTACAAGATCGAGGGGCGCATGACTGAAGCTTTCTTT. Protein sequence: CASYKIEGRMTEAFF.

This clonotype was counted many times. The rearrangement joins TRBV2 to TRBJ1-6; a possible D gene is TRBD1 (5 bases). The germline gives CDR1 SNHLY, CDR2 FYNNEI. V was clipped by 8 bases and J by 6 bases, with 26 bases between them. This CDR3 region has 18 residues. The CDR3 DNA is TGTGCCAGCGGGGGAATTCTCCACCCAAAGGGGATTAATTCACCCCTCCACTTT. Protein: CASGGILHPKGINSPLHF.

This clonotype was seen ten or more times. The chain employs TRBV29-1 and TRBJ2-5; the D is unclear. The CDR3 spans 13 residues. Germline V gives CDR1 SQVTM, CDR2 ANQGSEA. Trimming pared 2 bases from V and 4 bases from J, leaving 11 bases between. CDR3 sequence reads: CSVESRLSETQYF. CDR3 in DNA: TGCAGCGTTGAATCCCGGTTGTCAGAGACCCAGTACTTC.

The rearrangement joins TRBV11-3 to TRBJ2-2; D may be TRBD1 (5 bases). Trimming pared 0 bases from V and 0 bases from J, leaving 20 bases between. The CDR3 consists of 20 residues. Germline V gene data show CDR1 as SGHNT and CDR2 as YENEEA. CDR3 bases: TGTGCCAGCAGCTTAGAGGGTAGATCCAGTGTCAGGGCGAACACCGGGGAGCTGTTTTTT. Translating gives CASSLEGRSSVRANTGELFF. Using reference TRBV11-3 and TRBJ2-2 for the parts outside the CDR3, the full variable domain is EAGVVQSPRYKIIEKKQPVAFWCNPISGHNTLYWYLQNLGQGPELLIRYENEEAVDDSQLPKDRFSAERLKGVDSTLKIQPAELGDSAVYLCASSLEGRSSVRANTGELFFGEGSRLTVL.

The V and J genes are TRBV28 and TRBJ1-2, with TRBD1 identical over 7 bases. Germline loops: CDR1 MDHEN, CDR2 SYDVKM. The CDR3 runs 14 residues. With 7 bases clipped from V and 4 bases from J, the junction kept 9 bases outside the gene matches. The chain's CDR3 is CASTAGGSGYGYTF. CDR3 bases: TGTGCCAGCACCGCAGGGGGATCTGGCTATGGCTACACCTTC.

The sample holds many counts of this clonotype. The gene calls are TRBV24-1 and TRBJ2-1; D is uncertain. Per germline, CDR1 KGHDR and CDR2 SFDVKD. Trimming took 10 bases from V and 0 from J, leaving 9 bases between them. This CDR3 is 13 amino acids long. In DNA, the CDR3 is TGTGCCACTGGAGATATCTCCTACAATGAGCAGTTCTTC. Translation: CATGDISYNEQFF.

Of note for this clonotype: The germline gene is not matched at one end of the junction; a read error may be the cause. The chain uses TRBV4-3 and TRBJ2-7; D perhaps matches TRBD2 (5 bases). From germline, CDR1 is LGHNA and CDR2 YSLEER. The CDR3 has 14 amino acids. CDR3 nucleotides: TGCGCCAGCAGCCAAGATAGAGGGTTCAACGAGCACTACTTC. Protein product: CASSQDRGFNEHYF.

The chain carries TRBV20-1 and TRBJ2-1; 7 nucleotides align to TRBD2. V was pared by 5 bases and J by 0 bases, with 10 bases of the junction left unmatched. Germline-derived CDR1 and CDR2 are DFQATT and SNEGSKA (reference sequence). The CDR3 is 16 amino acids. The DNA for the CDR3 is TGCAGTGCTCCAACCTGGGCTAGCGGCTCCTACAATGAGCAGTTCTTC. Encoded protein: CSAPTWASGSYNEQFF.

This clonotype was detected many times. The chain joins TRBV12-3 or TRBV12-4 to TRBJ2-7; TRBD2 agrees at 7 bases. The V gene end was trimmed by 4 bases and the J gene end by 0 bases; junction bases not matched to a gene: 9. The CDR3 totals 16 residues. CDR3 in amino acids: CASSSSPSGSSYEQYF. As DNA, the CDR3 is TGTGCCAGCAGTTCCAGCCCTAGCGGCTCCTCCTACGAGCAGTACTTC.

This clonotype was seen more than once but under ten times. The V call is TRBV5-1, the J call TRBJ1-2, with 8 bases identical to TRBD1. This CDR3 comprises 15 residues. V trimming: 4 bases; J trimming: 4 bases; junction bases outside the gene matches: 9. The germline gives CDR1 SGHRS, CDR2 YFSETQ. CDR3 DNA sequence: TGCGCCAGCAGCCTGGACAGGGCGGGGGCCTATGGCTACACCTTC. This translates into CASSLDRAGAYGYTF.

This clonotype has at least ten counts. The genes are TRBV3-1 and TRBJ2-2; D uncertain. The V gene's germline CDR1 is LGHDT and CDR2 YNNKEL (reference sequence). The CDR3 is 13 amino acids. Trimming cost V 4 bases and J 7 bases, with 10 bases left between them. CDR3 nucleotides: TGTGCCAGCAGCCCCGTGTGGAACGGGGAGCTGTTTTTT. Amino acid sequence: CASSPVWNGELFF.

As for this clonotype: One end of the junction does not line up with germline, which may come from a read error. V is TRBV3-1 and J is TRBJ2-5; D may be TRBD1 or TRBD2 (5 bases each). The CDR3 is 16 amino acids. Germline loops: CDR1 LGHDT, CDR2 YNNKEL (reference sequence). CDR3 nucleotide sequence: TGTGCCAGCAGCCGAGGTCGAGGGGCGGCAACAGAGACCCCGTACTTC. Encoded protein: CASSRGRGAATETPYF.

The chain uses TRBV19 and TRBJ1-1, with unresolved D. Germline assignment: CDR1 LNHDA and CDR2 SQIVND (reference sequence). The CDR3 contains 14 residues. Deletions cut 1 base from V and 2 bases from J, with 8 bases between. CDR3 DNA: TGTGCCAGTAGTATAGCGAGGGTCAACACTGAAGCTTTCTTT. This translates into CASSIARVNTEAFF. The whole variable domain, remainder taken from reference TRBV19 and TRBJ1-1, is DGGITQSPKYLFRKEGQNVTLSCEQNLNHDAMYWYRQDPGQGLRLIYYSQIVNDFQKGDIAEGYSVSREKKESFPLTVTSAQKNPTAFYLCASSIARVNTEAFFGQGTRLTVV.

The rearrangement joins TRBV4-1 to TRBJ2-1; a possible D gene is TRBD2 (7 bases). Germline CDR1 is MGHRA and CDR2 is YSYEKL. V was cut by 0 bases and J by 6 bases, with 12 bases left in between. CDR3 length: 15 amino acids. This CDR3 reads CASSQDHREGNEQFF. CDR3 sequence (DNA): TGCGCCAGCAGCCAAGATCACAGGGAGGGCAATGAGCAGTTCTTC.

This clonotype was seen at least ten times. The chain employs TRBV7-8 and TRBJ1-2, with 8 positions matching TRBD1. The CDR3 sequence is 15 residues long. Germline CDR1 SGHVS, CDR2 FQNEAQ. V lost 0 bases, J lost 7 bases, and 7 bases stayed unmatched. CDR3 DNA: TGTGCCAGCAGCTTAGCGGGGCAGGGGGCGGCTGGCTACACCTTC. Its protein is CASSLAGQGAAGYTF. The entire variable domain, with the rest obtained from reference TRBV7-8 and TRBJ1-2, is as follows: GAGVSQSPRYKVAKRGQDVALRCDPISGHVSLFWYQQALGQGPEFLTYFQNEAQLDKSGLPSDRFFAERPEGSVSTLKIQRTQQEDSAVYLCASSLAGQGAAGYTFGSGTRLTVV.

There are many counts of this clonotype. V and J are TRBV5-4 and TRBJ2-3; D gene uncertain. Trimming took 6 bases from V and 0 from J, leaving 23 bases between them. This CDR3 spans 18 amino acids. Looked up from germline, CDR1 is SGHNT and CDR2 is YYREEE (reference sequence). CDR3 in amino acids: CASTSINQRVSSTDTQYF. CDR3 bases: TGTGCCAGCACCTCCATTAACCAACGCGTTTCTAGCACAGATACGCAGTATTTT.

This clonotype showed up just a few times. The V and J genes are TRBV6-1 and TRBJ2-2, with D maybe TRBD2 (6 bases). The V and J ends lost 5 bases and 4 bases respectively, with 17 bases between them. Germline V gene lookup returns CDR1 MNHNS and CDR2 SASEGT. The length of the CDR3 is 16 residues. CDR3 in DNA: TGTGCCAGCAGTAAGGACCCTTTGGAGGGCACCGGGGAGCTGTTTTTT. It specifies CASSKDPLEGTGELFF.

This clonotype was detected many times. CDR3 DNA sequence: TGTGCCAGCAGTTCTCCGGGACAGGGGGGTCCGAATTCACCCCTCCACTTT. It is translated as CASSSPGQGGPNSPLHF. The chain recombines TRBV27 with TRBJ1-6; 11 bases fit TRBD1. This CDR3 spans 17 amino acids. Germline V gene lookup returns CDR1 MNHEY and CDR2 SMNVEV (reference sequence). The junction had 9 bases not matched to a gene; V was cut back by 4 bases and J by 7 bases.

This clonotype was observed a few times. The chain recombines TRBV30 with TRBJ2-3, with a tentative D call TRBD1 (6 bases). The CDR3 runs to 14 residues. CDR1 and CDR2 (germline): GTSNPN, SVGIG (reference sequence). Trimming stripped 2 bases from V and 4 bases from J, with 13 bases between. In DNA form, the CDR3 reads TGTGCCTGGAGTCGGTCAGGGGCAGCAGATACGCAGTATTTT. Encoded protein: CAWSRSGAADTQYF.

In its sample, this clonotype was seen many times. The genes are TRBV6-1 and TRBJ2-7, with D possibly being TRBD1 or TRBD2 (5 bases each). The V gene's germline CDR1 is MNHNS and CDR2 SASEGT. This CDR3 contains 13 residues. The V and J ends lost 7 bases and 2 bases respectively, with 12 bases between them. The CDR3 loop is CASTSGTTYEQYF. CDR3 bases: TGTGCCAGCACTTCCGGGACCACCTACGAGCAGTACTTC.

As concerns this clonotype: Given the absence of the conserved phenylalanine or tryptophan at the CDR3 end, a read error is likely. V gene TRBV28 combines with J gene TRBJ1-1; no reliable D call. CDR3 length: 17 residues. V lost 2 bases, J lost 6 bases, and 22 bases lay in between. The germline V gene has CDR1 MDHEN and CDR2 SYDVKM. The CDR3 here is CASSLSGVSKKFSEAFS. In DNA form, the CDR3 reads TGTGCCAGCAGTTTAAGTGGAGTGTCGAAGAAGTTTTCTGAAGCTTTCTCT.